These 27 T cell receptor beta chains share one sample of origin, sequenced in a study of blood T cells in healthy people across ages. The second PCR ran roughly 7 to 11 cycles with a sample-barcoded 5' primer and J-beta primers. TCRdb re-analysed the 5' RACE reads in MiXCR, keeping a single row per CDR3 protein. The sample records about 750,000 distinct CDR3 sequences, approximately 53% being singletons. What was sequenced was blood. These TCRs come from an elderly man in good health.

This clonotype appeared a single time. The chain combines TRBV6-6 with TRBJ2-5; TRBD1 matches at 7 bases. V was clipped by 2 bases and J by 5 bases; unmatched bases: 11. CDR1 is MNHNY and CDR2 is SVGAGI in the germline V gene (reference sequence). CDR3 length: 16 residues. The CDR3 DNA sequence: TGTGCCAGCAGTTACCTAAACCGGGACAGAGGGGAGACCCAGTACTTC. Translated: CASSYLNRDRGETQYF.

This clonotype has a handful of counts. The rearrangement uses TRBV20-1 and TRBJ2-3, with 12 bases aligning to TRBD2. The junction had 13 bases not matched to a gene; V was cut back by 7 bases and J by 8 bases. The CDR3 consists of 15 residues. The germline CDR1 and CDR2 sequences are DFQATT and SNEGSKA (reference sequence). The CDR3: CSVSGLAGGRGTQYF. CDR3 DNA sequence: TGCAGTGTCTCCGGGCTAGCGGGAGGGCGGGGTACGCAGTATTTT.

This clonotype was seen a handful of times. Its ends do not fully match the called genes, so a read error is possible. The CDR3 loop reads CASSPALDPAINIQYF. The CDR3 coding sequence is TGTGCCAGCAGCCCGGCCCTGGACCCAGCCATAAACATTCAGTACTTC. The rearrangement joins TRBV5-5 to TRBJ2-4; D is uncertain. Germline CDR1 is SGHKS and CDR2 is YYEKEE (reference sequence). The CDR3 runs to 16 residues.

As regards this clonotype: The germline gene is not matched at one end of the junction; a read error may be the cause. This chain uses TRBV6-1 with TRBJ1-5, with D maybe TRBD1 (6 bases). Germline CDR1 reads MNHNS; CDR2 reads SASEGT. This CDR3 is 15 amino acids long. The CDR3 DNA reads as TGTGCCAGCAGAGAAGGGGGGCTGGGCAATCAGCCCCAGCATTTT. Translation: CASREGGLGNQPQHF.

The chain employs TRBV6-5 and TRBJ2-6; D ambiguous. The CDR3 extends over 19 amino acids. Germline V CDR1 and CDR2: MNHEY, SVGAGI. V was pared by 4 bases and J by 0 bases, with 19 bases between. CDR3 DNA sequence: TGTGCCAGCAGTTCTGGTACCGGGTCTGGTATCTCTGGGGCCAACGTCCTGACTTTC. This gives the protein CASSSGTGSGISGANVLTF.

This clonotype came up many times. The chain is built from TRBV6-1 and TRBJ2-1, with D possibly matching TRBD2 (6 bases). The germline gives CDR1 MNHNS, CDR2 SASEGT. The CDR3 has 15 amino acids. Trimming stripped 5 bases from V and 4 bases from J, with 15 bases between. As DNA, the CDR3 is TGTGCCAGCAGTTTCCGTGCGGGACCTTACAATGAGCAGTTCTTC. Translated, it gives CASSFRAGPYNEQFF.

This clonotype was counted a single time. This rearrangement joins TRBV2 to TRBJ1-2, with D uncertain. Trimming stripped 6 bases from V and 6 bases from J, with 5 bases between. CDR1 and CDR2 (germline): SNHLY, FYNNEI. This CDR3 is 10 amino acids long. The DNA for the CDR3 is TGTGCCAGCAGCCTGGATGGCTACACCTTC. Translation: CASSLDGYTF. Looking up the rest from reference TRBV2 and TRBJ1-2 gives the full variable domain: EPEVTQTPSHQVTQMGQEVILRCVPISNHLYFYWYRQILGQKVEFLVSFYNNEISEKSEIFDDQFSVERPDGSNFTLKIRSTKLEDSAMYFCASSLDGYTFGSGTRLTVV.

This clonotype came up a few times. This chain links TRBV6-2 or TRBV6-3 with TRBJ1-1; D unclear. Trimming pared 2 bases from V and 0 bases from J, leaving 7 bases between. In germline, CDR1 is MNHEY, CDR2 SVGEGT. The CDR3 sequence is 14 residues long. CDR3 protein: CASSYEGLNTEAFF. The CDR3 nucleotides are TGTGCCAGCAGTTACGAGGGCCTGAACACTGAAGCTTTCTTT.

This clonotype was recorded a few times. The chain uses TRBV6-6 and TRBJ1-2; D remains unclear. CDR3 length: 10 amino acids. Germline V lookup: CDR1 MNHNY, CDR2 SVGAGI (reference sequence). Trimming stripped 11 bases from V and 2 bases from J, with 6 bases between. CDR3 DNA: TGTGCCGTCGAGAACTATGGCTACACCTTC. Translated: CAVENYGYTF.

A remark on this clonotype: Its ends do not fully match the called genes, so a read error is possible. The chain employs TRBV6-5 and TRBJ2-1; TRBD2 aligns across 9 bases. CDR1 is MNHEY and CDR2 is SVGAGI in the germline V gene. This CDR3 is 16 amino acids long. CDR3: CVSSQLAGVNYNEQFF. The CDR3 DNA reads TGTGTCAGCAGTCAATTAGCGGGAGTCAACTACAATGAGCAGTTCTTC.

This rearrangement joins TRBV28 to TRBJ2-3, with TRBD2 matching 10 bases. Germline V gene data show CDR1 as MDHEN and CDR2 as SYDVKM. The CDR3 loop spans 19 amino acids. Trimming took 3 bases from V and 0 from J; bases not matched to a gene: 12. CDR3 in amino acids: CASSFSLPGLAPSTDTQYF. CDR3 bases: TGTGCCAGCAGTTTCTCTCTCCCGGGACTAGCGCCAAGCACAGATACGCAGTATTTT.

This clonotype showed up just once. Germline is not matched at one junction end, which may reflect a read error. CDR3 residues: CGVVDSVRAYF. The CDR3 DNA is TGCGGCGTAGTAGACAGTGTACGGGCGTATTTT. V usage is TRBV29-1 and J usage is TRBJ2-3; tentatively, D is TRBD1 (5 bases). Germline CDR1 and CDR2: SQVTM and ANQGSEA. The CDR3 runs 11 residues.

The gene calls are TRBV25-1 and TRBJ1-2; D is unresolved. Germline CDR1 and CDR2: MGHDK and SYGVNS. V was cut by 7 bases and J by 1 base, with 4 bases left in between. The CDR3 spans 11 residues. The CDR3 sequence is CASMSNYGYTF. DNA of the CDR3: TGTGCCAGCATGAGTAACTATGGCTACACCTTC.

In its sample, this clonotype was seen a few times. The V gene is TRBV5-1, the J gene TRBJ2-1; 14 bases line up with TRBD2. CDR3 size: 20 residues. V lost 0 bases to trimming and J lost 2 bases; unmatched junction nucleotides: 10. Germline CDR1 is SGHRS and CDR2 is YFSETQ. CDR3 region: CASSLVGTSGSVEAYNEQFF. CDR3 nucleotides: TGCGCCAGCAGCTTGGTGGGGACTAGCGGGAGTGTTGAGGCCTACAATGAGCAGTTCTTC.

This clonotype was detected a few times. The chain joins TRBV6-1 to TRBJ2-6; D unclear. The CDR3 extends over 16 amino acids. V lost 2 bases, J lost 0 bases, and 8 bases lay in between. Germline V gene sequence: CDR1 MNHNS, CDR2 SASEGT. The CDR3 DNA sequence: TGTGCCAGCAGTGAATGGTCCCCCTCTGGGGCCAACGTCCTGACTTTC. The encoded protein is CASSEWSPSGANVLTF.

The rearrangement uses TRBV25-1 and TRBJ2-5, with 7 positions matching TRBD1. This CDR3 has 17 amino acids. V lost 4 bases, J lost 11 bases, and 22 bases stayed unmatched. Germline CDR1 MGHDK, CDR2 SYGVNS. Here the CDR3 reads CASSAPPSRGLGNEQYF. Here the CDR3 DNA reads TGTGCCAGCAGTGCCCCCCCGTCGAGGGGGCTAGGGAATGAGCAGTACTTC.

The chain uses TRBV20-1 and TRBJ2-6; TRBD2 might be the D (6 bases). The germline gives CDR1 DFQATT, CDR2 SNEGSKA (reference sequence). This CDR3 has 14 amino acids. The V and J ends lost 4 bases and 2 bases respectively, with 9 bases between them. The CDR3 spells CSATGTPGANVLTF. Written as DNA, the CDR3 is TGCAGTGCTACCGGGACTCCTGGGGCCAACGTCCTGACTTTC.

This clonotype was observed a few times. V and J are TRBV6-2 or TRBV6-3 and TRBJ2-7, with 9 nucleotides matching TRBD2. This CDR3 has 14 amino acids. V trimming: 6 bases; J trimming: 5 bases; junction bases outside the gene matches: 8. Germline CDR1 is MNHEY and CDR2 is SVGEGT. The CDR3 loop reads CASRIAGGRDEQYF. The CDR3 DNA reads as TGTGCCAGCAGGATCGCGGGAGGGCGCGACGAGCAGTACTTC.

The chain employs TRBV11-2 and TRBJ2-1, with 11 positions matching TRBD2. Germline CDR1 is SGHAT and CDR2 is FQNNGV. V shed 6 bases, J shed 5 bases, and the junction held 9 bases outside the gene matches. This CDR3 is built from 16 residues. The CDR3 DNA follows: TGTGCCAGCAGATCCCCCGGGACTAGCGGACACAATGAGCAGTTCTTC. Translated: CASRSPGTSGHNEQFF.

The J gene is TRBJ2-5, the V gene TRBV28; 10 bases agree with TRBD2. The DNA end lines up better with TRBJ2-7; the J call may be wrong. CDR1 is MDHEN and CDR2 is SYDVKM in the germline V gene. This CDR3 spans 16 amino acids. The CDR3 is CASSLLGLAGDYEQYF. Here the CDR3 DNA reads TGTGCCAGCAGTTTATTGGGCCTAGCGGGAGATTACGAGCAGTACTTC.

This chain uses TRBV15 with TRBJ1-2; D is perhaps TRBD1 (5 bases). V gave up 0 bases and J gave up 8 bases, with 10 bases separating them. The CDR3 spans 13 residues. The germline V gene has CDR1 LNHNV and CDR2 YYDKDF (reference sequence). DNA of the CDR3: TGTGCCACCAGCAGAGATTTTACAGGCGGCTACACCTTC. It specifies CATSRDFTGGYTF.

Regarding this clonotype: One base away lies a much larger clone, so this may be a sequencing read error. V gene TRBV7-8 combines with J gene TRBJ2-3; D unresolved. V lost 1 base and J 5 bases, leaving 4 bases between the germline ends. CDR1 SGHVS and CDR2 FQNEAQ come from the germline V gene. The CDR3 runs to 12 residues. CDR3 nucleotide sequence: TGTGCCAGCAGCTTAGATGAAGATACGCAGTATTTT. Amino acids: CASSLDEDTQYF.

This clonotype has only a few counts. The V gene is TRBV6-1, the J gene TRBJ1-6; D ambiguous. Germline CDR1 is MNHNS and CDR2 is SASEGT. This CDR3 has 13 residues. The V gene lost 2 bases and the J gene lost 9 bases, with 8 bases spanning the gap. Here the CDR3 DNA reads TGTGCCAGCAGTGAATTTAGGTCTTCACCCCTCCACTTT. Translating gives CASSEFRSSPLHF.

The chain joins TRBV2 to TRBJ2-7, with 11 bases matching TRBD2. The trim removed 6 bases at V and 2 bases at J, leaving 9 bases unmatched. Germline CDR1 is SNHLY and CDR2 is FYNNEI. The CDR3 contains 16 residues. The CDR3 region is CASRAQGTSGPYEQYF. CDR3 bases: TGTGCCAGCAGGGCTCAAGGGACTAGCGGCCCCTACGAGCAGTACTTC.

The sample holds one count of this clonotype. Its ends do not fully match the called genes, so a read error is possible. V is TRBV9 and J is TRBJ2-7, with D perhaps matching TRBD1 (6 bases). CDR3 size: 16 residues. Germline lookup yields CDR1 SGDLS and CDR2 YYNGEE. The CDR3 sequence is CASSSTSGAGAYGQYF. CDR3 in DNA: TGTGCCAGCAGCTCCACCTCTGGGGCAGGGGCCTACGGGCAGTACTTC.

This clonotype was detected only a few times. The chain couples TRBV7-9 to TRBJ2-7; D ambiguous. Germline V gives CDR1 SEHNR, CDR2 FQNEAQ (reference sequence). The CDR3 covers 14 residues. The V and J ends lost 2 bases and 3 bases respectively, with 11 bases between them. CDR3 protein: CASSLRSQIYEQYF. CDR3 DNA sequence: TGTGCCAGCAGCTTAAGGTCACAGATCTACGAGCAGTACTTC.

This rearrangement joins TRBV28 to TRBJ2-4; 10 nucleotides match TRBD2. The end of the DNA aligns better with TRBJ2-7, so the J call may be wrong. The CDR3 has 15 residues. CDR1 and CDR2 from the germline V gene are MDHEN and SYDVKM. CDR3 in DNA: TGTGCCAGCAGTACTAGCGGGAAGGATATCTACGAGCAGTACTTC. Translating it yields CASSTSGKDIYEQYF.